This record concerns one TCR beta chain sequence. Antigen unknown. The data derive from a study of cytomegalovirus exposure and HLA in healthy donors. Study-level background: Most donors, 81% of 350 to 450 genotyped, fell in the Caucasian-associated ancestry cluster. Overall study findings and caveats: Researchers reported in a later analysis that common viral pathogens appeared linked to several top clusters.

The donors comprised healthy bone marrow donors. Donors likely had unrecorded immune exposures despite being nominally healthy when sampled. The PCR contained 60 Vbeta and 13 Jbeta primers. Profiled with immunoSEQ multiplex PCR; TCRdb holds only in-frame clones, not every one. The table lists over 150,000 clones, 70% to 90% of them singletons. What was sequenced was PBMCs. The sequence was obtained from a young woman in good health and CMV-seronegative.

The CDR3 sequence is CASSHGPGLVLGPTEAFF. The CDR3 nucleotides read TGTGCCAGCAGCCACGGTCCAGGGCTAGTCTTGGGCCCCACTGAAGCTTTCTTT. The J gene is TRBJ1-1, the V gene TRBV5-5, with a tentative D call TRBD1 (5 bases). Looked up from germline, CDR1 is SGHKS and CDR2 is YYEKEE (reference sequence). The V gene lost 4 bases and the J gene lost 4 bases, with 26 bases spanning the gap. CDR3 length: 18 residues.